A selection of T cell receptor beta chains follows, all from one sample in a study of beta chain features in type 1 diabetes. Method: immunoSEQ multiplex PCR; TCRdb's copy keeps in-frame clones and lacks some. This table holds around 40,000 clones, 66% found once. The sequencing input was Tregs from blood. Receptors were obtained from a young woman with type 1 diabetes. Both conserved end residues are part of each CDR3. Each record gives: D gene, clone size, J gene, V gene, CDR3 protein, CDR3 DNA. D genes are given only for firm matches. Only some rows state a clone size, as once, few, many or a class for expanded clones.

D: -; size: -; J: TRBJ1-1; V: TRBV10-3; CDR3: CAISEARTISAEAFF; DNA: TGTGCCATCAGTGAGGCCCGGACAATTTCGGCTGAAGCTTTCTTT
D: TRBD2; size: -; J: TRBJ2-3; V: TRBV27; CDR3: CASARRGADKQWDTQYF; DNA: TGTGCCAGCGCGAGGCGGGGGGCCGATAAGCAGTGGGATACGCAGTATTTT
D: -; size: few; J: TRBJ2-2; V: TRBV5-1; CDR3: CASSLEYGASGELFF; DNA: TGCGCCAGCAGCTTGGAATATGGGGCCTCCGGGGAGCTGTTTTTT
D: TRBD1; size: once; J: TRBJ2-4; V: TRBV19; CDR3: CASRGQGALENIQYF; DNA: TGTGCCAGCCGGGGACAGGGGGCTTTGGAAAACATTCAGTACTTC
D: TRBD2; size: -; J: TRBJ2-2; V: TRBV7-9; CDR3: CASTGGAGTGELFF; DNA: TGTGCCAGCACCGGGGGGGCCGGGACCGGGGAGCTGTTTTTT
D: TRBD2; size: few; J: TRBJ2-3; V: TRBV5-1; CDR3: CASNLLASGATDTQYF; DNA: TGCGCCAGCAACTTGCTGGCTAGCGGGGCCACAGATACGCAGTATTTT
D: -; size: few; J: TRBJ2-7; V: TRBV7-3; CDR3: CASSSTPLPEQYF; DNA: TGTGCCAGCAGCTCGACTCCCCTCCCCGAGCAGTACTTC
D: -; size: -; J: TRBJ2-4; V: TRBV5-6; CDR3: CASSFSGSKNIQYF; DNA: TGTGCCAGCAGCTTTTCGGGATCCAAAAACATTCAGTACTTC
D: TRBD1; size: -; J: TRBJ2-2; V: TRBV9; CDR3: CASSVAGQPTGELFF; DNA: TGTGCCAGCAGCGTAGCGGGACAGCCCACCGGGGAGCTGTTTTTT
D: -; size: -; J: TRBJ2-1; V: TRBV5-6; CDR3: CASSGAEQFF; DNA: TGTGCCAGCAGTGGGGCGGAGCAGTTCTTC
D: -; size: -; J: TRBJ1-3; V: TRBV2; CDR3: CASSGGGPGNTIYF; DNA: TGTGCCAGCAGTGGGGGGGGCCCTGGAAACACCATATATTTT
D: TRBD1; size: -; J: TRBJ1-5; V: TRBV30; CDR3: CAWSVGTGNNQPQHF; DNA: TGTGCCTGGAGTGTCGGGACAGGGAACAATCAGCCCCAGCATTTT
D: -; size: -; J: TRBJ2-1; V: TRBV6-1; CDR3: CASSPTNEQFF; DNA: TGTGCCAGCAGCCCGACTAATGAGCAGTTCTTC
D: TRBD2; size: few; J: TRBJ2-7; V: TRBV2; CDR3: CASSPLAGGSYEQYF; DNA: TGTGCCAGCAGTCCACTAGCGGGGGGCTCCTACGAGCAGTACTTC
D: TRBD2; size: -; J: TRBJ2-2; V: TRBV11-3; CDR3: CASSFAGGPLPGELFF; DNA: TGTGCCAGCAGCTTCGCGGGAGGGCCCCTCCCCGGGGAGCTGTTTTTT
D: TRBD2; size: few; J: TRBJ2-3; V: TRBV6-7; CDR3: CASSYLSLTSGGDPDTQYF; DNA: TGTGCCAGCAGTTACCTTTCTCTGACTAGCGGGGGGGATCCAGATACGCAGTATTTT
D: TRBD2; size: few; J: TRBJ2-1; V: TRBV9; CDR3: CASSAYSGRDEQFF; DNA: TGTGCCAGCAGCGCGTATAGCGGGAGGGATGAGCAGTTCTTC
D: TRBD1; size: -; J: TRBJ2-7; V: TRBV4-1; CDR3: CASSLRGQGASEQYF; DNA: TGCGCCAGCAGCCTTAGAGGGCAGGGGGCATCCGAGCAGTACTTC
D: -; size: -; J: TRBJ2-3; V: TRBV4-1; CDR3: CASSQDSGAGSTDTQYF; DNA: TGCGCCAGCAGCCAAGATTCGGGAGCGGGTTCCACAGATACGCAGTATTTT
D: TRBD1; size: once; J: TRBJ1-2; V: TRBV7-2; CDR3: CASSLTGQGFSAGYTF; DNA: TGTGCCAGCAGCTTAACGGGACAGGGTTTCAGTGCGGGCTACACCTTC
D: TRBD2; size: -; J: TRBJ2-4; V: TRBV19; CDR3: CASSIANPGRAPENIQYF; DNA: TGTGCCAGTAGTATAGCAAACCCCGGGAGGGCCCCCGAAAACATTCAGTACTTC
D: -; size: -; J: TRBJ2-7; V: TRBV19; CDR3: CASSSYSGISYEQYF; DNA: TGTGCCAGTAGTTCATATTCCGGGATATCCTACGAGCAGTACTTC
D: TRBD1; size: -; J: TRBJ1-5; V: TRBV27; CDR3: CASRRDRVTIQPQHF; DNA: TGTGCCAGCAGACGAGACAGGGTGACTATACAGCCCCAGCATTTT
D: -; size: medium-sized; J: TRBJ2-1; V: TRBV7-9; CDR3: CASSPVERPLDNEQFF; DNA: TGTGCCAGCAGCCCCGTGGAGCGGCCTCTCGATAATGAGCAGTTCTTC
D: -; size: -; J: TRBJ1-6; V: TRBV7-9; CDR3: CASRGQEGSPLHF; DNA: TGTGCCAGCAGAGGCCAGGAGGGTTCACCCCTCCACTTT
D: TRBD1; size: -; J: TRBJ2-7; V: TRBV10-1; CDR3: CASSPRDRGYEQYF; DNA: TGCGCCAGCAGTCCCCGGGACAGGGGTTACGAGCAGTACTTC
D: TRBD1; size: few; J: TRBJ1-4; V: TRBV29-1; CDR3: CSVEDQRDRGLREFF; DNA: TGCAGCGTTGAAGATCAACGGGACAGGGGGCTCAGAGAGTTTTTT
D: TRBD1; size: -; J: TRBJ1-2; V: TRBV7-2; CDR3: CASSQETGRDGYTF; DNA: TGTGCCAGCAGCCAAGAGACAGGGAGAGATGGCTACACCTTC
D: -; size: -; J: TRBJ2-4; V: TRBV5-1; CDR3: CASSLTAAKNIQYF; DNA: TGCGCCAGCAGCCTGACAGCTGCCAAAAACATTCAGTACTTC
D: TRBD1; size: -; J: TRBJ2-5; V: TRBV5-1; CDR3: CASSRGQRQETQYF; DNA: TGCGCCAGCAGCAGGGGACAGCGCCAAGAGACCCAGTACTTC
D: -; size: -; J: TRBJ2-7; V: TRBV5-1; CDR3: CASSYGWEVGEQYF; DNA: TGCGCCAGCAGCTACGGATGGGAGGTGGGCGAGCAGTACTTC
D: -; size: few; J: TRBJ1-1; V: TRBV11-2; CDR3: CASSFWATEAFF; DNA: TGTGCCAGCAGCTTCTGGGCGACTGAAGCTTTCTTT
D: -; size: -; J: TRBJ2-3; V: TRBV28; CDR3: CASSLGSRADTQYF; DNA: TGTGCCAGCAGTTTGGGGAGTCGGGCAGATACGCAGTATTTT
D: -; size: -; J: TRBJ2-2; V: TRBV5-1; CDR3: CASSPETVNTGELFF; DNA: TGCGCCAGCAGCCCGGAGACAGTGAACACCGGGGAGCTGTTTTTT
D: -; size: -; J: TRBJ2-2; V: TRBV7-9; CDR3: CASSLPSGVRDTGELFF; DNA: TGTGCCAGCAGCTTACCGTCAGGGGTCAGGGACACCGGGGAGCTGTTTTTT
D: -; size: -; J: TRBJ1-5; V: TRBV6-6; CDR3: CASSWANQPQHF; DNA: TGTGCCAGCAGTTGGGCCAATCAGCCCCAGCATTTT
D: TRBD2; size: -; J: TRBJ2-1; V: TRBV4-3; CDR3: CASSPWLRELGEQFF; DNA: TGCGCCAGCAGCCCGTGGTTGCGGGAGTTAGGTGAGCAGTTCTTC
D: -; size: -; J: TRBJ2-7; V: TRBV10-3; CDR3: CAISEQPMRGYEQYF; DNA: TGTGCCATCAGTGAACAGCCGATGCGGGGATACGAGCAGTACTTC
D: -; size: -; J: TRBJ1-1; V: TRBV6-6; CDR3: CASSFDRFAAFF; DNA: TGTGCCAGCAGCTTCGACAGGTTCGCAGCTTTCTTT
D: TRBD2; size: -; J: TRBJ2-1; V: TRBV5-1; CDR3: CASSLWASGRVYNEQFF; DNA: TGCGCCAGCAGCTTGTGGGCTAGCGGGAGGGTATACAATGAGCAGTTCTTC